A selection of T cell receptor beta chains follows, all from one sample in a study of blood T cells in healthy people across ages. MiXCR was run by TCRdb on the 5' RACE reads, yielding one entry per CDR3 protein. Among about 1.7 million distinct CDR3 sequences listed, 25% to 30% were seen once. Material for sequencing was blood. All receptors come from a woman aged 30 to 39 in good health. CDR3s include the opening cysteine and the closing phenylalanine or tryptophan. The D gene is left open where the match is weak. Clone size is not always given. Where it is, it says once, few, many or a class for expanded clones.

J | size | V | D | length | CDR3 | DNA
TRBJ1-1 | . | TRBV6-1 | . | 15 | CASRFYPTVNTEAFF | TGTGCCAGCAGATTTTACCCGACGGTGAACACTGAAGCTTTCTTT
TRBJ2-5 | few | TRBV7-2 | TRBD2 | 15 | CASSFRTSDQETQYF | TGTGCCAGCAGCTTTCGAACTAGCGACCAAGAGACCCAGTACTTC
TRBJ2-5 | few | TRBV20-1 | TRBD1 | 14 | CSADRDRTEETQYF | TGCAGTGCTGACCGGGACAGGACCGAAGAGACCCAGTACTTC
TRBJ2-1 | . | TRBV20-1 | . | 13 | CRPGLPSYNEQFF | TGCAGGCCGGGACTCCCCTCCTACAATGAGCAGTTCTTC
TRBJ2-4 | . | TRBV6-2/TRBV6-3 | . | 16 | CASSSRDKGVNNEQYF | TGTGCCAGCAGTTCCAGGGATAAGGGGGTCAACAATGAGCAGTACTTC
TRBJ1-6 | many | TRBV6-1 | . | 14 | CASSEVALISPLHF | TGTGCCAGCAGTGAAGTGGCGTTAATTTCACCCCTCCACTTT
TRBJ2-1 | few | TRBV5-1 | . | 16 | CASSFLDGGSYNEQFF | TGCGCCAGCAGCTTCCTTGATGGGGGTTCCTACAATGAGCAGTTCTTC
TRBJ2-5 | . | TRBV6-1 | . | 16 | CASSRRRQARVETQYF | TGTGCCAGCAGCCGACGCCGACAGGCCCGGGTGGAGACCCAGTACTTC
TRBJ2-7 | few | TRBV5-5 | . | 15 | CASSLSSGYTYEQYF | TGTGCCAGCAGCTTGTCGTCAGGTTATACCTACGAGCAGTACTTC
TRBJ2-7 | few | TRBV7-2 | TRBD2 | 15 | CAGSGRGYSSYEQYF | TGTGCCGGCAGCGGGAGGGGTTATTCCTCCTACGAGCAGTACTTC
TRBJ2-7 | few | TRBV12-3/TRBV12-4 | TRBD2 | 19 | CASSFVSSGSGWGSYEQYF | TGTGCCAGCAGTTTTGTTTCTAGCGGGAGCGGGTGGGGTTCCTACGAGCAGTACTTC
TRBJ2-5 | . | TRBV5-1 | TRBD2 | 15 | CASSLTWGLKETQYF | TGCGCCAGCAGCCTCACTTGGGGACTAAAAGAGACCCAGTACTTC
TRBJ2-4 | . | TRBV10-3 | . | 13 | CAISESEENVQYF | TGTGCCATCAGTGAATCCGAAGAAAACGTTCAGTACTTC
TRBJ2-3 | . | TRBV20-1 | TRBD1 | 16 | CSARSLGQAIADTQYF | TGCAGTGCCCGATCCCTCGGACAGGCCATCGCAGATACGCAGTATTTT
TRBJ2-1 | . | TRBV20-1 | TRBD2 | 15 | CSAPNSGGAYNEQFF | TGCAGTGCCCCTAATAGCGGGGGGGCCTACAATGAGCAGTTCTTC
TRBJ2-6 | . | TRBV12-3/TRBV12-4 | . | 15 | CASSLAGVGANVLTF | TGTGCCAGCAGTTTAGCCGGGGTGGGGGCCAACGTCCTGACTTTC
TRBJ2-1 | . | TRBV2 | TRBD1 | 15 | CASSDRAGGRWERFF | TGTGCCAGCAGTGATAGGGCAGGGGGCCGATGGGAGCGGTTCTTC
TRBJ2-7 | many | TRBV11-2 | . | 16 | CASSFLFDVLPYEQYF | TGTGCCAGCAGCTTCCTATTCGACGTGCTTCCCTACGAGCAGTACTTC
TRBJ2-3 | . | TRBV9 | TRBD2 | 19 | CASSVEGLGLAAFTDTQYF | TGTGCCAGCAGCGTAGAGGGGTTGGGACTAGCGGCTTTCACAGATACGCAGTATTTT
TRBJ2-2 | . | TRBV10-3 | . | 14 | CAINPGANTGELFF | TGTGCCATCAATCCGGGGGCGAACACCGGGGAGCTGTTTTTT
TRBJ2-4 | many | TRBV15 | TRBD2 | 17 | CATSPSGSGGAKNIQYF | TGTGCCACCAGCCCTAGCGGGAGCGGGGGAGCCAAAAACATTCAGTACTTC
TRBJ1-6 | . | TRBV6-5 | . | 14 | CASSYQQGFETLHF | TGTGCCAGCAGTTACCAGCAAGGGTTTGAGACCCTCCACTTT
TRBJ2-5 | . | TRBV29-1 | TRBD2 | 14 | CSVASGRGQETQYF | TGCAGCGTTGCAAGCGGGAGGGGACAAGAGACCCAGTACTTC
TRBJ1-2 | many | TRBV30 | . | 12 | CAWSSGGIGYTF | TGTGCCTGGTCTTCGGGGGGCATTGGCTACACCTTC
TRBJ1-5 | . | TRBV16 | . | 18 | CASSYAVGARESNQPQHF | TGTGCCAGCAGCTACGCGGTAGGGGCCCGGGAGAGCAATCAGCCCCAGCATTTT
TRBJ2-1 | . | TRBV7-2 | TRBD1 | 15 | CASSNRDRPTPEQFF | TGTGCCAGCAGCAACCGGGACAGGCCAACGCCGGAGCAGTTCTTC
TRBJ1-2 | . | TRBV5-1 | . | 12 | CASSLQTGGYTF | TGCGCCAGCAGCCTACAAACAGGTGGCTACACCTTC
TRBJ1-4 | . | TRBV6-4 | . | 15 | CASSDSKGFSEKLFF | TGTGCCAGCAGTGACTCTAAAGGTTTTAGTGAAAAACTGTTTTTT
TRBJ2-1 | few | TRBV5-1 | . | 14 | CASSLRDGGREQFF | TGCGCCAGCAGCTTAAGGGACGGCGGAAGGGAGCAGTTCTTC
TRBJ2-2 | few | TRBV7-8 | TRBD2 | 15 | CASRDSGANTGELFF | TGTGCCAGCAGAGATAGCGGGGCGAACACCGGGGAGCTGTTTTTT
TRBJ2-1 | many | TRBV4-3 | . | 13 | CASSQEPINEQFF | TGCGCCAGCAGCCAAGAGCCAATTAATGAGCAGTTCTTC
TRBJ2-7 | . | TRBV6-2/TRBV6-3 | . | 11 | CASTPGREQYF | TGTGCCAGCACCCCAGGTCGCGAGCAGTACTTC
TRBJ1-2 | . | TRBV12-3/TRBV12-4 | . | 15 | CASSFGSHTGIGYTF | TGTGCCAGCAGTTTCGGGTCCCACACAGGAATTGGCTACACCTTC
TRBJ1-2 | few | TRBV11-1 | . | 13 | CASATGQYYGYTF | TGTGCCAGCGCAACCGGACAGTACTATGGCTACACCTTC
TRBJ2-7 | many | TRBV4-1 | TRBD1 | 14 | CASSQAKGAHEQYF | TGCGCCAGCAGCCAAGCTAAGGGGGCCCACGAGCAGTACTTC
TRBJ1-2 | . | TRBV7-9 | . | 17 | CASSSVVSGDVGYGYTF | TGTGCCAGCAGCTCCGTAGTCTCAGGGGACGTTGGCTATGGCTACACCTTC
TRBJ2-7 | many | TRBV29-1 | . | 15 | CSVAPLGGFGYEQYF | TGCAGCGTTGCCCCTCTAGGGGGATTTGGTTACGAGCAGTACTTC
TRBJ2-1 | many | TRBV20-1 | . | 12 | CSAPPQGQEQFF | TGCAGTGCCCCGCCTCAGGGGCAGGAGCAGTTCTTC
TRBJ1-1 | . | TRBV11-2 | . | 15 | CASSLVVGARTEAFF | TGTGCCAGCAGCTTAGTAGTCGGGGCGAGAACTGAAGCTTTCTTT
TRBJ2-3 | many | TRBV10-1 | . | 17 | CASSEREDPPADDTQYF | TGCGCCAGCAGTGAGCGGGAAGACCCCCCAGCTGATGATACGCAGTATTTT
TRBJ2-3 | few | TRBV9 | . | 15 | CASSLRPQVTDTQYF | TGTGCCAGCAGCCTCCGACCACAGGTCACAGATACGCAGTATTTT
TRBJ2-7 | . | TRBV4-3 | . | 14 | CASSQGDDGNEQYF | TGCGCCAGCAGCCAAGGGGACGATGGAAACGAGCAGTACTTC
TRBJ2-7 | many | TRBV4-1 | . | 15 | CASSQTTGPTYEQYF | TGCGCCAGCAGCCAAACAACGGGGCCAACCTACGAGCAGTACTTC
TRBJ2-5 | few | TRBV20-1 | . | 14 | CSARVSGLQETQYF | TGCAGTGCTAGAGTTTCAGGTTTACAAGAGACCCAGTACTTC
TRBJ2-5 | few | TRBV7-6 | . | 13 | CASSPLNGETQYF | TGTGCCAGCAGCCCACTAAACGGGGAGACCCAGTACTTC
TRBJ2-4 | . | TRBV4-1 | . | 16 | CASSQVAGALRNIQYF | TGCGCCAGCAGCCAAGTGGCAGGGGCCCTACGGAACATTCAGTACTTC
TRBJ2-6 | many | TRBV27 | . | 15 | CASRSFGSGANVLTF | TGTGCCAGCAGATCCTTCGGCTCTGGGGCCAACGTCCTGACTTTC
TRBJ2-2 | . | TRBV7-2 | . | 14 | CASSQAAVGGELFF | TGTGCCAGCAGCCAGGCGGCCGTTGGCGGGGAGCTGTTTTTT